This T cell receptor (beta chain) was identified in a study of cytomegalovirus exposure and HLA in healthy donors. The CDR3 is 18 residues long. From germline, CDR1 is MGHRA and CDR2 YSYEKL. V dropped 3 bases and J dropped 0 bases, with 20 bases sitting between them. Both 60 Vbeta primers and 13 Jbeta primers went into the PCR. Using immunoSEQ multiplex PCR, the repertoire was profiled, and TCRdb retains in-frame clones only, with some absent. The sample has under 150,000 clones; roughly 79% are singletons. Sequencing was performed on PBMCs. This receptor was taken from a boy aged 2 to 9 in good health and CMV-seronegative. The chain employs TRBV4-1 and TRBJ1-1; TRBD1 is a possible D gene (5 bases). The CDR3 coding sequence is TGCGCCAGCAGCCATCAACCCGACAGTCTTATCATGAACACTGAAGCTTTCTTT. It encodes CASSHQPDSLIMNTEAFF.